Below, one T cell receptor beta chain is given with its context. Its antigen remains unknown. These data originate in a study of beta chain features in type 1 diabetes. Points from the study as a whole: All four CD4+ subsets from Type 1 diabetes patients carried moderately but significantly shorter TCRB CDR3s.

Of the isolated RNA, all was reverse transcribed, and so the sequenced material was expressed TCRB transcripts. TCRdb's copy holds only in-frame clones and misses some; the assay was immunoSEQ multiplex PCR. The profile shows about 240,000 clones, about 15% of them singletons. Sort purity for all populations was recorded as exceeding 98%. The CDR3 length is 14 residues. Germline CDR1 reads GTSNPN; CDR2 reads SVGIG (reference sequence). V was shortened by 0 bases and J by 4 bases, with 12 bases between the two germline ends. Sequencing used naive CD4+ T cells from blood. The genes are TRBV30 and TRBJ2-5; tentative D call: TRBD1 (5 bases). This sequence was found in a man aged 30-40 years with type 1 diabetes. CDR3 region: CAWSVLGVGETQYF. For the CDR3, the DNA is TGTGCCTGGAGTGTATTAGGGGTTGGAGAGACCCAGTACTTC.